The 5 T cell receptor beta chains presented below share a single source sample, sequenced in a study of PD-1 blockade in classical Hodgkin lymphoma (dated by TCRdb to 2020 to 2021). Libraries were prepared through the immunoSEQ multiplex PCR assay. Imported from immuneACCESS, the table was reduced by TCRdb to in-frame sequences with V and J called. These copies leave out some clones; in studies compared against another copy, an unresolved V gene accounts for under half, and the cause of the remainder is not known. This sample lists about 7,800 clones; 70% to 90% were detected once. Approximately 22% of the sample is held by the ten biggest clonotypes. The sample's time point label is to be understood as: cycle 1 day 1 (C1D1), immediately before nivolumab initiation. All trial patients had relapsed after autologous stem cell transplantation, with cohorts A, B and C differing in prior brentuximab vedotin exposure. Magnetic negative selection with a Miltenyi CD8+ T cell isolation kit was used to purify CD8+ T cells from thawed PBMCs.

This material consisted of CD8+ T cells from blood, taken at baseline. Receptors originate from a human donor with classical Hodgkin lymphoma.

The chain is built from TRBV2 and TRBJ2-1; no definite D call. Per the germline V gene, CDR1 is SNHLY and CDR2 is FYNNEI. Trimming shortened V by 6 bases and J by 2 bases, and 5 bases separated the two germline ends. This CDR3 has 12 residues. In DNA form, the CDR3 reads TGTGCCAGCAGGGTTACCTACAATGAGCAGTTCTTC. Protein: CASRVTYNEQFF.

This clone was observed a single time. Sequence at one end of the junction differs from germline and may be a read error. The chain links TRBV7-8 to TRBJ2-7; TRBD1 matches at 8 bases. The CDR3 is 14 amino acids. Germline CDR1 is SGHVS and CDR2 is FQNEAQ. CDR3 nucleotides: TGTGCCAGCAGCCCCTTAGACAGGGGTTTGGGTATTACTTTC. Its protein is CASSPLDRGLGITF.

CDR3 DNA sequence: TGCGCCAGCAGCTTGGGATACAATAACTACGAGCAGTACTTC. Encoded protein: CASSLGYNNYEQYF. The chain recombines TRBV5-1 with TRBJ2-7; D gene unclear. Germline values: CDR1 SGHRS, CDR2 YFSETQ. This CDR3 region has 14 residues. The V end lost 0 bases, the J end lost 3 bases, and 10 bases lay between the germline ends.

The J gene is TRBJ2-2, the V gene TRBV4-1; the D gene could be TRBD1 or TRBD2 (5 bases each). CDR1 and CDR2 from the germline V gene are MGHRA and YSYEKL. There are 14 residues in the CDR3. Trimming took off 1 base at V and 3 bases at J, with 6 bases between the two ends. CDR3 protein: CASSQVGDTGELFF. CDR3 bases: TGCGCCAGCAGCCAAGTGGGGGACACCGGGGAGCTGTTTTTT.

V usage is TRBV11-2 and J usage is TRBJ2-4; D assignment may be TRBD1 or TRBD2 (5 bases each). Germline V lookup: CDR1 SGHAT, CDR2 FQNNGV. The CDR3 extends over 13 amino acids. The germline V and J ends were trimmed by 6 bases and 0 bases, with 6 bases remaining between them. CDR3 DNA: TGTGCCAGCAGTGGGACAGCCAAAAACATTCAGTACTTC. This gives the protein CASSGTAKNIQYF.